The rows below give T cell receptor beta chains drawn from one sample of a study of CD8+ T cells in alopecia areata. Sequencing used immunoSEQ multiplex PCR; TCRdb keeps in-frame clones, though not all of them. This table has about 300,000 clones, roughly 64% appearing once. Material: CD4+ T cells sorted from blood, obtained at week 24, from a patient treated with tofacitinib. These TCRs come from a human donor with alopecia areata. CDR3s include the opening cysteine and the closing phenylalanine or tryptophan. A D gene is named only where the DNA matches it firmly. Size is omitted from some rows. Given values are once, few, many or a class for expanded clones.

clone size,D gene,CDR3 length,V gene,J gene,CDR3 protein,CDR3 DNA
.,.,17,TRBV4-1,TRBJ2-3,CASSLDGPAISTDTQYF,TGCGCCAGCAGCCTCGATGGCCCAGCCATTTCGACAGATACGCAGTATTTT
.,TRBD2,14,TRBV5-1,TRBJ2-5,CASSRILAEETQYF,TGCGCCAGCAGCCGTATTCTAGCGGAAGAGACCCAGTACTTC
once,.,11,TRBV30,TRBJ2-3,CAVRDTDTQYF,TGTGCCGTTCGGGACACCGATACGCAGTATTTT
.,TRBD1,18,TRBV7-2,TRBJ1-5,CASSLGGQGRTLPQPQHF,TGTGCCAGCAGCTTAGGGGGACAGGGACGAACCTTACCTCAGCCCCAGCATTTT
.,TRBD2,16,TRBV2,TRBJ2-3,CASSVMGLPSTDTQYF,TGTGCCAGCAGTGTGATGGGACTACCTAGCACAGATACGCAGTATTTT
.,.,15,TRBV27,TRBJ2-3,CASSLGRFRADTQYF,TGTGCCAGCAGTTTAGGAAGGTTCAGGGCAGATACGCAGTATTTT
few,.,12,TRBV5-1,TRBJ2-7,CASSGESYEQYF,TGCGCCAGCAGCGGGGAGTCCTACGAGCAGTACTTC
.,.,11,TRBV30,TRBJ2-7,CAWGVKGEQYF,TGTGCCTGGGGCGTTAAGGGCGAGCAGTACTTC
.,TRBD1,13,TRBV9,TRBJ2-4,CASSPQDRGEQYF,TGTGCCAGCAGCCCCCAGGACAGGGGGGAACAGTACTTC
.,TRBD2,17,TRBV30,TRBJ2-2,CAWRARLAGGPTGELFF,TGTGCCTGGAGGGCCAGACTAGCGGGGGGGCCGACCGGGGAGCTGTTTTTT
many,.,14,TRBV6-6,TRBJ1-2,CASSSQGNGYGYTF,TGTGCCAGCAGTTCACAGGGAAACGGCTATGGCTACACCTTC
few,TRBD1,14,TRBV5-6,TRBJ1-1,CASSLAGTATEAFF,TGTGCCAGCAGCTTGGCAGGGACAGCAACTGAAGCTTTCTTT
.,TRBD1,15,TRBV4-1,TRBJ1-1,CASSPWGGGNTEAFF,TGCGCCAGCAGCCCCTGGGGAGGGGGCAACACTGAAGCTTTCTTT
.,.,11,TRBV7-2,TRBJ2-1,CASSLAGFRFF,TGTGCCAGCAGCTTAGCAGGGTTTCGGTTCTTC
few,.,13,TRBV29-1,TRBJ1-2,CSVEAMTSYGYTF,TGCAGCGTTGAGGCAATGACGAGCTATGGCTACACCTTC
.,TRBD1,12,TRBV28,TRBJ1-1,CASGQGRSEAFF,TGTGCCAGCGGACAGGGGAGATCTGAAGCTTTCTTT
.,.,13,TRBV18,TRBJ1-2,CASSPQGKDGYTF,TGTGCCAGCTCACCGCAGGGGAAGGATGGCTACACCTTC
.,.,14,TRBV5-1,TRBJ1-2,CASSLEAASYGYTF,TGCGCCAGCAGCTTGGAAGCAGCTTCCTATGGCTACACCTTC
few,.,15,TRBV9,TRBJ2-7,CASSARTGTSYEQYF,TGTGCCAGCAGCGCCCGGACGGGAACCTCCTACGAGCAGTACTTC
.,TRBD1,13,TRBV4-1,TRBJ1-2,CASNPGQHYGYTF,TGCGCCAGCAACCCGGGACAGCACTATGGCTACACCTTC
.,.,15,TRBV6-5,TRBJ2-6,CASSPGASGANVLTF,TGTGCCAGCAGTCCAGGGGCCTCTGGGGCCAACGTCCTGACTTTC
few,.,13,TRBV25-1,TRBJ2-3,CASSEGGTDTQYF,TGTGCCAGCAGTGAAGGGGGCACAGATACGCAGTATTTT
few,.,14,TRBV29-1,TRBJ2-7,CSGTTGGGSYEQYF,TGCAGCGGAACGACCGGAGGGGGCTCCTACGAGCAGTACTTC
.,.,13,TRBV25-1,TRBJ1-1,CASSGGRRLEAFF,TGTGCCAGCAGTGGTGGACGGAGGCTTGAAGCTTTCTTT
.,TRBD1,14,TRBV6-5,TRBJ2-5,CASSYGTAQETQYF,TGTGCCAGCAGTTACGGGACAGCCCAAGAGACCCAGTACTTC
once,TRBD1,15,TRBV4-3,TRBJ1-6,CASSQGQGVGSPLHF,TGCGCCAGCAGCCAAGGGCAGGGGGTCGGGTCACCCCTCCACTTT
.,TRBD1,13,TRBV28,TRBJ2-3,CAGRQGGTDTQYF,TGTGCCGGGCGGCAGGGGGGCACAGATACGCAGTATTTT
.,TRBD1,14,TRBV5-1,TRBJ2-7,CASSSRTGVYEQYF,TGCGCCAGCAGTTCAAGGACAGGGGTGTACGAGCAGTACTTC
few,.,14,TRBV29-1,TRBJ2-7,CSVVGQASSYEQYF,TGCAGCGTTGTAGGGCAGGCCAGCTCCTACGAGCAGTACTTC
.,.,10,TRBV6-1,TRBJ2-7,CASSVTEQYF,TGTGCCAGCAGTGTGACTGAGCAGTACTTC
once,.,12,TRBV30,TRBJ1-5,CAWASSNQPQHF,TGTGCCTGGGCGAGTAGCAATCAGCCCCAGCATTTT
few,TRBD1,14,TRBV19,TRBJ1-4,CASSTGQVGEKLFF,TGTGCCAGTAGTACCGGACAGGTCGGTGAAAAACTGTTTTTT
once,TRBD1,14,TRBV4-2,TRBJ1-1,CASSPDRVDTEAFF,TGTGCCAGCAGCCCTGACAGGGTAGACACTGAAGCTTTCTTT
once,TRBD1,12,TRBV6-5,TRBJ2-7,CASAGTGGAWYF,TGTGCCAGCGCGGGGACAGGGGGCGCATGGTACTTC
few,TRBD1,15,TRBV7-9,TRBJ2-7,CPEQEDRGSSYEQYF,TGTCCCGAGCAGGAGGACAGGGGATCCTCCTACGAGCAGTACTTC
.,TRBD1,13,TRBV29-1,TRBJ1-1,CSVPGGANTEAFF,TGCAGCGTCCCAGGGGGGGCGAACACTGAAGCTTTCTTT
.,.,16,TRBV7-9,TRBJ2-2,CASSLYVGTFTGELFF,TGTGCCAGCAGCCTCTATGTCGGGACTTTCACCGGGGAGCTGTTTTTT
few,.,11,TRBV20-1,TRBJ2-5,CSARDRWTQYF,TGCAGTGCTAGAGATCGGTGGACCCAGTACTTC
.,TRBD1,18,TRBV7-9,TRBJ1-1,CASSLGTGGFLVNTEAFF,TGTGCCAGCAGCTTAGGGACAGGGGGCTTTCTCGTGAACACTGAAGCTTTCTTT
.,TRBD1,14,TRBV28,TRBJ2-7,CASSPPTGVYEQYF,TGTGCCAGCAGTCCACCGACAGGGGTCTACGAGCAGTACTTC
.,.,11,TRBV30,TRBJ2-5,CAWCEQETQYF,TGTGCCTGGTGCGAGCAAGAGACCCAGTACTTC
once,.,17,TRBV4-1,TRBJ1-5,CASSREGNRYSNQPQHF,TGCGCCAGCAGTCGGGAGGGGAACAGGTATAGCAATCAGCCCCAGCATTTT
.,TRBD1,15,TRBV19,TRBJ1-5,CASSGKGAGNQPQHF,TGTGCCAGTAGTGGGAAGGGGGCTGGCAATCAGCCCCAGCATTTT
.,.,15,TRBV4-2,TRBJ1-2,CASSQGEGLGYGYTF,TGTGCCAGCAGCCAAGGCGAAGGGCTAGGCTATGGCTACACCTTC
.,.,13,TRBV9,TRBJ2-3,CASGNQLTDTQYF,TGTGCCAGCGGCAATCAACTTACAGATACGCAGTATTTT
.,.,12,TRBV5-1,TRBJ2-5,CASSTTRETQYF,TGCGCCAGCAGCACCACAAGAGAGACCCAGTACTTC
.,.,12,TRBV10-3,TRBJ2-3,CAISHESDTQYF,TGTGCCATCAGTCATGAATCAGATACGCAGTATTTT
.,.,13,TRBV29-1,TRBJ1-2,CSVELGRGDGYTF,TGCAGCGTTGAATTAGGGCGGGGGGATGGCTACACCTTC
.,TRBD2,16,TRBV5-4,TRBJ2-5,CASSLVLAGVSETQYF,TGTGCCAGCAGCTTGGTACTAGCGGGGGTATCAGAGACCCAGTACTTC
.,TRBD1,16,TRBV7-9,TRBJ2-7,CASSSPQGARTYEQYF,TGTGCCAGCAGCTCTCCTCAGGGGGCGAGGACCTACGAGCAGTACTTC
.,.,12,TRBV5-6,TRBJ2-5,CASSLGDETQYF,TGTGCCAGCAGCTTGGGAGACGAGACCCAGTACTTC
.,.,12,TRBV19,TRBJ2-5,CATTGGGKTQYF,TGTGCCACCACCGGGGGTGGAAAGACCCAGTACTTC
.,TRBD1,15,TRBV9,TRBJ2-2,CASSARQGNTGELFF,TGTGCCAGCAGCGCACGACAGGGAAACACCGGGGAGCTGTTTTTT
.,.,11,TRBV2,TRBJ1-5,CASSVGQPQHF,TGTGCCAGCAGTGTGGGTCAGCCCCAGCATTTT
few,.,14,TRBV2,TRBJ2-5,CASSEGRPQETQYF,TGTGCCAGCAGTGAAGGCCGCCCGCAAGAGACCCAGTACTTC
.,.,14,TRBV5-1,TRBJ2-3,CASSPRNPTDTQYF,TGCGCCAGCAGCCCCAGGAACCCTACAGATACGCAGTATTTT
few,.,13,TRBV29-1,TRBJ2-3,CSVGRQLTDTQYF,TGCAGCGTTGGTCGACAGCTCACAGATACGCAGTATTTT
.,.,15,TRBV30,TRBJ1-3,CAWSVRGISGNTIYF,TGTGCCTGGAGTGTACGGGGGATCTCTGGAAACACCATATATTTT
.,TRBD1,13,TRBV29-1,TRBJ1-2,CSARDRGEGGYTF,TGCAGCGCCCGGGACAGGGGTGAAGGGGGCTACACCTTC
few,.,13,TRBV11-3,TRBJ2-1,CASSLRLNNEQFF,TGTGCCAGCAGCTTACGCCTAAACAATGAGCAGTTCTTC